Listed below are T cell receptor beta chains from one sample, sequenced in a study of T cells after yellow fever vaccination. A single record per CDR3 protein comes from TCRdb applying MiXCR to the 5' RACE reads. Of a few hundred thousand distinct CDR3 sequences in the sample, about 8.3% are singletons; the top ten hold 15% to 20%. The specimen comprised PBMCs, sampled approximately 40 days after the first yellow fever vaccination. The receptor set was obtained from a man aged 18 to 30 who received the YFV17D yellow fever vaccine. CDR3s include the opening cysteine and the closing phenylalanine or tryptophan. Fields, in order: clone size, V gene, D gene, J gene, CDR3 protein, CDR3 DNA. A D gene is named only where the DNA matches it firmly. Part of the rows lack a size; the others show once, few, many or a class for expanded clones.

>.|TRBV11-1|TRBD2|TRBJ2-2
CASSGAGASNTGELFF
TGTGCCAGCAGTGGAGCGGGGGCCTCGAACACCGGGGAGCTGTTTTTT
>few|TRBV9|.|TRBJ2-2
CASSVAGAAGAGELFF
TGTGCCAGCAGCGTAGCCGGGGCCGCCGGGGCCGGGGAGCTGTTTTTT
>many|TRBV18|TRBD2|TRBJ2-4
CASSPTSGALAKNIQYF
TGTGCCAGCTCACCCACTAGCGGGGCTCTAGCCAAAAACATTCAGTACTTC
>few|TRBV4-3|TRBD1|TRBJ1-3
CASSPDRFSGNTIYF
TGCGCCAGCAGCCCGGACAGGTTCTCTGGAAACACCATATATTTT
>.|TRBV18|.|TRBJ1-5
CASSPGAAGNQPQHF
TGTGCCAGCTCACCCGGAGCAGCCGGCAATCAGCCCCAGCATTTT
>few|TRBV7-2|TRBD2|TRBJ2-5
CASSFLAAQETQYF
TGTGCCAGCAGCTTTCTAGCGGCCCAAGAGACCCAGTACTTC
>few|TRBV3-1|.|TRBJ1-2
CASSQGARGTYGYTF
TGTGCCAGCTCCCAAGGGGCTCGGGGAACCTATGGCTACACCTTC
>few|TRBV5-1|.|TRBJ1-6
CASSLAGTYNSPLHF
TGCGCCAGCAGCTTGGCCGGGACGTATAATTCACCCCTCCACTTT
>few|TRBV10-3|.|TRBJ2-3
CAISVGGVTDTQYF
TGTGCCATCAGTGTTGGCGGGGTCACAGATACGCAGTATTTT
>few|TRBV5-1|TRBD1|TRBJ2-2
CASSLAGQGADTGELFF
TGCGCCAGCAGCTTGGCCGGGCAGGGGGCCGACACCGGGGAGCTGTTTTTT
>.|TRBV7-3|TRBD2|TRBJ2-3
CASTGGAGDTQYF
TGTGCCAGCACCGGGGGGGCAGGGGATACGCAGTATTTT
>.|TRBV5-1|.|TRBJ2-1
CASSLTVTYNEQFF
TGCGCCAGCAGCTTGACTGTGACCTACAATGAGCAGTTCTTC
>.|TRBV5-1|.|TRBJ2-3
CASSLALAYTDTQYF
TGCGCCAGCAGCTTGGCCTTAGCATACACAGATACGCAGTATTTT
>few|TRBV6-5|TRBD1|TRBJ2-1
CASSKQGNEQFF
TGTGCCAGCAGTAAACAGGGGAATGAGCAGTTCTTC
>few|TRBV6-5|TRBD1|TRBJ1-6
CASSYSGQGYSPLHF
TGTGCCAGCAGTTACTCCGGACAGGGGTATTCACCCCTCCACTTT
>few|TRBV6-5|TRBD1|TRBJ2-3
CASSLGTGVVDTQYF
TGTGCCAGCAGTTTGGGGACAGGGGTAGTAGATACGCAGTATTTT
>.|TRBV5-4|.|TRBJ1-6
CASSSSTTSPLHF
TGTGCCAGCAGCTCCTCGACGACCTCACCCCTCCACTTT
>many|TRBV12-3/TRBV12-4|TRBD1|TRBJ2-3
CASSRRQGTDTQYF
TGTGCCAGCAGCCGCCGACAGGGGACAGATACGCAGTATTTT
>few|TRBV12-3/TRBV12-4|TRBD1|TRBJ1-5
CASRGTGDNQPQHF
TGTGCCAGCAGGGGCACAGGGGACAATCAGCCCCAGCATTTT
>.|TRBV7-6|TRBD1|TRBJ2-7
CASSLQGDRVYEQYF
TGTGCCAGCAGCCTTCAGGGGGACAGGGTTTACGAGCAGTACTTC